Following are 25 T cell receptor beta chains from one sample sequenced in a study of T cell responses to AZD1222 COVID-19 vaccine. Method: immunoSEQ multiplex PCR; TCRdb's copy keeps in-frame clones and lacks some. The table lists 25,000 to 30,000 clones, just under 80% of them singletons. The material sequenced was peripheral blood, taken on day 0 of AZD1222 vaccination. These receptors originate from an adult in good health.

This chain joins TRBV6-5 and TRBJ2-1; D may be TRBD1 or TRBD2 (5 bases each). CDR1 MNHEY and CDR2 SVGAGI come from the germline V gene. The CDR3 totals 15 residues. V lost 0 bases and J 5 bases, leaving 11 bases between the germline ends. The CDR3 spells CASSYSFGTNNEQFF. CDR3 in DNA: TGTGCCAGCAGTTACTCGTTCGGGACGAACAATGAGCAGTTCTTC.

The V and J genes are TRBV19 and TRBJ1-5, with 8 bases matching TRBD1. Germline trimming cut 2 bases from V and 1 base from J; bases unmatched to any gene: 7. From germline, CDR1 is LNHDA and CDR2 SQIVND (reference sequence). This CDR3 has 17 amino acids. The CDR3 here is CASSIFSGGMSNQPQHF. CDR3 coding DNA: TGTGCCAGTAGTATATTTTCAGGGGGCATGAGCAATCAGCCCCAGCATTTT.

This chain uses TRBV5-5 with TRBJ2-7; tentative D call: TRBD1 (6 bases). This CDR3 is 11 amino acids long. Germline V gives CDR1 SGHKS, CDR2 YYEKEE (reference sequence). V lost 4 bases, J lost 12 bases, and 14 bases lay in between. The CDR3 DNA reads TGTGCCAGCAGCACGTCGGACAGTCGGTACTTC. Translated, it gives CASSTSDSRYF.

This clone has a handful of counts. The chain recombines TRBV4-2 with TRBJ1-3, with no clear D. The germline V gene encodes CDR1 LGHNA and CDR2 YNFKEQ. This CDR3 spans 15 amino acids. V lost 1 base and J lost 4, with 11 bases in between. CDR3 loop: CASSQAAPEGNTIYF. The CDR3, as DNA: TGTGCCAGCAGCCAAGCGGCGCCAGAAGGAAACACCATATATTTT.

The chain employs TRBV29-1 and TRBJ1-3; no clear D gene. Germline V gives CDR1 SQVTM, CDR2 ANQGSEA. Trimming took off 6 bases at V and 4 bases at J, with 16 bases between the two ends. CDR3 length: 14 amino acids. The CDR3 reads CSVRRDDRGNTIYF. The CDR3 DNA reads TGCAGCGTGAGACGCGACGATAGAGGAAACACCATATATTTT.

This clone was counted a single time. CDR3 in amino acids: CASSLPGSRTEAFF. For the CDR3, the DNA is TGTGCCAGCAGTCTTCCCGGGTCCAGAACTGAAGCTTTCTTT. The J gene is TRBJ1-1, the V gene TRBV25-1; D not resolved. The germline V gene encodes CDR1 MGHDK and CDR2 SYGVNS. The CDR3 runs to 14 residues. The germline V and J ends were trimmed by 5 bases and 5 bases, with 15 bases remaining between them.

This chain's CDR3 is CASSLWVGAIANYGYTF. CDR3 coding DNA: TGTGCCAGCAGCTTGTGGGTGGGCGCCATCGCCAACTATGGCTACACCTTC. The chain links TRBV7-2 to TRBJ1-2; no firm D call. V shed 3 bases and J shed 2 bases, with 19 bases lying between them. Germline V CDR1 and CDR2: SGHTA, FQGNSA. CDR3 size: 17 residues. The variable domain in full, completed from reference TRBV7-2 and TRBJ1-2, reads GAGVSQSPSNKVTEKGKDVELRCDPISGHTALYWYRQSLGQGLEFLIYFQGNSAPDKSGLPSDRFSAERTGGSVSTLTIQRTQQEDSAVYLCASSLWVGAIANYGYTFGSGTRLTVV.

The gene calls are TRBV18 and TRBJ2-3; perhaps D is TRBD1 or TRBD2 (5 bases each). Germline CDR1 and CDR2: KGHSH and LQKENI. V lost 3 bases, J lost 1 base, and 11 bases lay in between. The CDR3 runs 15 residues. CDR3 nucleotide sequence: TGTGCCAGCTCACCGCCCGGGGCCCGCACAGATACGCAGTATTTT. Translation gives CASSPPGARTDTQYF. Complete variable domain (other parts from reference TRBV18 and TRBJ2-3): NAGVMQNPRHLVRRRGQEARLRCSPMKGHSHVYWYRQLPEEGLKFMVYLQKENIIDESGMPKERFSAEFPKEGPSILRIQQVVRGDSAAYFCASSPPGARTDTQYFGPGTRLTVL.

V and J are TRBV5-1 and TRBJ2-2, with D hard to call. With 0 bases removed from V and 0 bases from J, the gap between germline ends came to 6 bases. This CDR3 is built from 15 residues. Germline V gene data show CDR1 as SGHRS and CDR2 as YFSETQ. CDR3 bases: TGCGCCAGCAGCTTGGGTAGGGCGAACACCGGGGAGCTGTTTTTT. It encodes CASSLGRANTGELFF. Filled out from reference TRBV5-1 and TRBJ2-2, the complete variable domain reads KAGVTQTPRYLIKTRGQQVTLSCSPISGHRSVSWYQQTPGQGLQFLFEYFSETQRNKGNFPGRFSGRQFSNSRSEMNVSTLELGDSALYLCASSLGRANTGELFFGEGSRLTVL.

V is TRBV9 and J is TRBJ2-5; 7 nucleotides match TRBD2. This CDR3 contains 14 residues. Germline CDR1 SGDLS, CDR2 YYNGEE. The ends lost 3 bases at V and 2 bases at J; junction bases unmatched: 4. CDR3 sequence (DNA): TGTGCCAGCAGCGCTACTAGCGTGCAAGAGACCCAGTACTTC. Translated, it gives CASSATSVQETQYF.

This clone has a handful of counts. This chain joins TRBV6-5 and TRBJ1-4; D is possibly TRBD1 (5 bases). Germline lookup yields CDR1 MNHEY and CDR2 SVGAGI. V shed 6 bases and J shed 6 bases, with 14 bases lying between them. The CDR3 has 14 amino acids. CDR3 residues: CASRETAGYEKLFF. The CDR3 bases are TGTGCCAGCAGAGAGACAGCCGGGTATGAAAAACTGTTTTTT.

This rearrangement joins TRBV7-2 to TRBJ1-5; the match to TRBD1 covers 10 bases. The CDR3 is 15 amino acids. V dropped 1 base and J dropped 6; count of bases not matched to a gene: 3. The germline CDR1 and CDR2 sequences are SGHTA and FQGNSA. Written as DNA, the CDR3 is TGTGCCAGCAGCTTAGGGACAGGGGGGAGTCAGCCCCAGCATTTT. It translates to CASSLGTGGSQPQHF.

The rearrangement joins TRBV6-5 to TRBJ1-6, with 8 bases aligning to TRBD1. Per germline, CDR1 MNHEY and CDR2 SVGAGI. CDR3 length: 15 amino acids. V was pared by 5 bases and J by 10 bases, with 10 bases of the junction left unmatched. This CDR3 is CASSPPGQGKSPLHF. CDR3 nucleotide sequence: TGTGCCAGCAGTCCCCCCGGACAGGGAAAATCACCCCTCCACTTT.

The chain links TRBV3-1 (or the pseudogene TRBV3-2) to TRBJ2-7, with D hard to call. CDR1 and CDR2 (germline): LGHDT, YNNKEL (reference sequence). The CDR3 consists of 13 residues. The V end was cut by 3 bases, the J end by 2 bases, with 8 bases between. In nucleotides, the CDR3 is TGTGCCAGCAGCCATCCCAAAACCTACGAGCAGTACTTC. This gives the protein CASSHPKTYEQYF.

The CDR3 spells CASTQGREMNEQFF. Here the CDR3 DNA reads TGTGCCAGTACTCAGGGGCGGGAGATGAATGAGCAGTTCTTC. This chain links TRBV19 with TRBJ2-1, with a weak D call TRBD2 (7 bases). Trimming took off 7 bases at V and 7 bases at J, with 17 bases between the two ends. CDR1 and CDR2 (germline): LNHDA, SQIVND (reference sequence). The CDR3 length is 14 residues.

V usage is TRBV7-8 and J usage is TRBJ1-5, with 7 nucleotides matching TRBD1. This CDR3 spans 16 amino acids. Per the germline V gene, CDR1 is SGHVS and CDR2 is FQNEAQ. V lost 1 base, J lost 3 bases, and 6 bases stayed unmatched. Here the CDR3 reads CASSLGGRGSNQPQHF. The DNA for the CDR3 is TGTGCCAGCAGCTTAGGCGGCAGGGGGTCCAATCAGCCCCAGCATTTT.

CDR3 amino acids: CASNPGDGREQFF. CDR3 bases: TGTGCCTCCAACCCGGGCGACGGGAGGGAGCAGTTCTTC. This chain connects TRBV24-1 to TRBJ2-1, with TRBD2 matching 7 bases. J lost 10 bases, V lost 12 bases, and 14 bases had no gene match. This CDR3 is 13 amino acids long. The germline V gene encodes CDR1 KGHDR and CDR2 SFDVKD.

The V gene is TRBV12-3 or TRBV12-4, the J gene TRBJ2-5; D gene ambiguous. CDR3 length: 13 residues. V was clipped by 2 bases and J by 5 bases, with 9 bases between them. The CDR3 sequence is CASSLRGVETQYF. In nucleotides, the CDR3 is TGTGCCAGCAGTTTACGTGGTGTGGAGACCCAGTACTTC.

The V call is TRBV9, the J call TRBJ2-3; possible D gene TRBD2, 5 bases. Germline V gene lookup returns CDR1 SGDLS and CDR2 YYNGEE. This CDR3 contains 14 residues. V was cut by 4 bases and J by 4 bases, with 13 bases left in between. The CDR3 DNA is TGTGCCAGCAGCCCCCGGACTCGTTCAGATACGCAGTATTTT. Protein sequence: CASSPRTRSDTQYF.

The CDR3 spells CADGLVSSYEQYV. For the CDR3, the DNA is TGTGCCGACGGGTTGGTGAGCTCCTACGAGCAGTACGTC. The rearrangement links TRBV6-8 to TRBJ2-7, with D hard to call. Trimming removed 11 bases at V and 0 bases at J, with 14 bases between. The germline V gene has CDR1 MNHGY and CDR2 SAAAGT. The CDR3 extends over 13 amino acids.

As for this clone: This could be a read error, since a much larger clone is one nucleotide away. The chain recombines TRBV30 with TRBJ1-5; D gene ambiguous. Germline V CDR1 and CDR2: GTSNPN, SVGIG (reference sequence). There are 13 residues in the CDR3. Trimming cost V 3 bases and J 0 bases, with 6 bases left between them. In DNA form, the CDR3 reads TGTGCCTGGAGAAGAGATAGCAATCAGCCCCAGCATTTT. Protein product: CAWRRDSNQPQHF.

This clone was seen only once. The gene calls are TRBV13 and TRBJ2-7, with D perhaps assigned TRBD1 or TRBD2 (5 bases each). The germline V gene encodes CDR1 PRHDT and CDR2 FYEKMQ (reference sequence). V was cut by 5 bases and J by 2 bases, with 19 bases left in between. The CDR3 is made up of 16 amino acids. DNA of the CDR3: TGTGCCAGCAGCCGCCGGGACGTCCTGACGACCTACGAGCAGTACGTC. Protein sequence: CASSRRDVLTTYEQYV.

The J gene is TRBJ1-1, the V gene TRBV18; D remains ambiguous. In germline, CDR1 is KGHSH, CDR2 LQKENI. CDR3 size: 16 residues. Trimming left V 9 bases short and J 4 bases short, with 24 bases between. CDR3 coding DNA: TGTGCCAGTTCCCCTCGGGTAGCAGGTGGTTTCACTGAAGCTTTCTTT. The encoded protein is CASSPRVAGGFTEAFF. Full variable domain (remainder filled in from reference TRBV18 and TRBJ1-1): NAGVMQNPRHLVRRRGQEARLRCSPMKGHSHVYWYRQLPEEGLKFMVYLQKENIIDESGMPKERFSAEFPKEGPSILRIQQVVRGDSAAYFCASSPRVAGGFTEAFFGQGTRLTVV.

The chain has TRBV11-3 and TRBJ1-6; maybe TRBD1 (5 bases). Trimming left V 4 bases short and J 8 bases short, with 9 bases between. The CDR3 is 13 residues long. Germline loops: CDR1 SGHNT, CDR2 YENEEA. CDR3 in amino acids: CASSSRDYSPLHF. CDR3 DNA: TGTGCCAGCAGCTCCCGGGACTATTCACCCCTCCACTTT.

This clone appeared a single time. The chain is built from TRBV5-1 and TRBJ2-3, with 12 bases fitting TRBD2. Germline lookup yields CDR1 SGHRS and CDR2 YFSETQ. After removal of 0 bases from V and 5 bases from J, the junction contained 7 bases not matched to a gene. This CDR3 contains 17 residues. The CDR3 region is CASSLARASGGVDTQYF. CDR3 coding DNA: TGCGCCAGCAGCTTGGCCCGGGCTAGCGGGGGGGTAGATACGCAGTATTTT.